This T cell receptor beta chain was retrieved from a study of cytomegalovirus exposure and HLA in healthy donors. About the study: The 95 to 150 validation repertoires used a platform that matched the one used for the approximately 690 first-cohort repertoires, as a later analysis reported.

This clone has only one observation. The antigen is undetermined. Profiling relied on immunoSEQ multiplex PCR, and the TCRdb table lists in-frame clones only, not all of them. This sample has about 220,000 clones; 80% to 90% occur once, and the top ten carry 2.9%. This CDR3 comprises 17 residues. The germline gives CDR1 SGHDN, CDR2 FVKESK. Trimming at V came to 1 base and at J to 6 bases, leaving 13 bases not matched to a gene. Study conclusions and caveats: There were some public TCRs occurring in many donors, but most TCR sequences were rare. CMV antigen specificity of a few CMV-associated chains was confirmed in vitro. Subsequent analysis of the approximately 110 validation repertoires found a tendency for first-cohort TCR clusters to co-occur.

The clonotype was recovered from a woman between 18 and 29 years old in good health and CMV-seronegative. The genes are TRBV14 and TRBJ1-2; 8 bases agree with TRBD1. Sequencing used PBMCs. This CDR3 reads CASSQAAWTGPGDGYTF. The CDR3 region has the DNA TGTGCCAGCAGCCAAGCGGCTTGGACAGGGCCGGGGGATGGCTACACCTTC.